Listed below are T cell receptor beta chains from one sample, sequenced in a study of shared clonotypes between healthy human individuals. The assay was immunoSEQ multiplex PCR, and TCRdb's table has in-frame clones only and misses some. The sample has roughly 1.4 million clones; about 98.5% are singletons. Sequencing input: naive CD4+ T cells sorted from blood. The receptors originated from a young man in good health. The CDR3 runs from the conserved cysteine through the conserved F or W. The D gene is left open where the match is weak. Only part of the rows carry a size: once, few, many, or a class if the clone is expanded.

j_call | d_call | clone_size | v_call | cdr3_aa | cdr3_nt
TRBJ1-2 | TRBD1 | - | TRBV19 | CASTRTGYGYTF | TGTGCCAGTACCCGGACAGGTTATGGCTACACCTTC
TRBJ2-1 | TRBD2 | - | TRBV5-1 | CASSPGLAGGTDEQFF | TGCGCCAGCAGCCCAGGACTAGCGGGAGGGACAGATGAGCAGTTCTTC
TRBJ1-4 | - | once | TRBV19 | CASSNSRATNEKLFF | TGTGCCAGTAGTAATTCCCGTGCAACTAATGAAAAACTGTTTTTT
TRBJ2-7 | TRBD2 | - | TRBV7-9 | CASSSPPGTTASYEQYF | TGTGCCAGCAGCTCCCCCCCGGGGACTACGGCCTCCTACGAGCAGTACTTC
TRBJ1-1 | TRBD1 | - | TRBV6-1 | CASSWQGVGTEAFF | TGTGCCAGCAGTTGGCAGGGGGTAGGCACTGAAGCTTTCTTT
TRBJ2-7 | TRBD1 | - | TRBV11-3 | CASSLGWDRAGGHEQYF | TGTGCCAGCAGCTTAGGATGGGACAGAGCAGGGGGTCACGAGCAGTACTTC
TRBJ2-7 | - | - | TRBV20-1 | CSARRGEQYF | TGCAGTGCTAGACGGGGCGAGCAGTACTTC
TRBJ2-2 | TRBD2 | - | TRBV6-4 | CASSGTSGRSGELFF | TGTGCCAGCAGTGGGACTAGCGGGAGAAGCGGGGAGCTGTTTTTT
TRBJ1-5 | - | - | TRBV27 | CASSLIGSNQPQHF | TGTGCCAGCAGTTTAATCGGTAGCAATCAGCCCCAGCATTTT
TRBJ2-1 | - | - | TRBV28 | CASSPLPWRETYNEQFF | TGTGCCAGCAGTCCGCTACCGTGGCGGGAAACCTACAATGAGCAGTTCTTC
TRBJ1-2 | - | - | TRBV12-5 | CASAVDSGYGYTF | TGTGCTAGTGCCGTCGACAGTGGCTATGGCTACACCTTC
TRBJ1-3 | - | - | TRBV28 | CASSLLSGNTIYF | TGTGCCAGCAGTTTACTCTCCGGAAACACCATATATTTT
TRBJ2-2 | - | - | TRBV19 | CASSSYTGELFF | TGTGCCAGTAGTTCTTACACCGGGGAGCTGTTTTTT
TRBJ2-2 | TRBD1 | - | TRBV9 | CASSVKGTALGGELFF | TGTGCCAGCAGCGTAAAAGGGACAGCTTTAGGCGGGGAGCTGTTTTTT
TRBJ2-7 | - | - | TRBV19 | CASSPATTTYEQYF | TGTGCCAGTAGTCCCGCTACAACCACCTACGAGCAGTACTTC
TRBJ2-3 | - | - | TRBV21-1 | CASSQLGLAALRYF | TGTGCCAGCAGTCAATTGGGACTAGCGGCCCTCCGGTATTTT
TRBJ1-1 | - | - | TRBV29-1 | CSGGTNTEAFF | TGCAGCGGAGGGACGAACACTGAAGCTTTCTTT
TRBJ2-7 | TRBD2 | - | TRBV6-6 | CATRRQREFYEQYF | TGTGCCACCCGGCGGCAGCGGGAGTTCTACGAGCAGTACTTC
TRBJ1-1 | - | - | TRBV30 | CACTTDMNTEAFF | TGTGCCTGCACGACAGACATGAACACTGAAGCTTTCTTT
TRBJ2-1 | TRBD2 | - | TRBV18 | CASSPALGGLGVYNEQFF | TGTGCCAGCTCACCAGCCCTCGGGGGACTAGGGGTCTACAATGAGCAGTTCTTC
TRBJ2-6 | - | - | TRBV7-9 | CASRSYSGANVLTF | TGTGCCAGCAGGTCATATTCTGGGGCCAACGTCCTGACTTTC
TRBJ2-1 | - | - | TRBV5-1 | CASSLALNNEQFF | TGCGCCAGCAGCTTGGCCCTTAACAATGAGCAGTTCTTC
TRBJ1-4 | TRBD1 | - | TRBV29-1 | CSVGTGYNEKLFF | TGCAGCGTGGGGACAGGTTATAATGAAAAACTGTTTTTT
TRBJ1-3 | - | - | TRBV6-5 | CASSYNHPGSGNTIYF | TGTGCCAGCAGTTACAACCACCCAGGCTCTGGAAACACCATATATTTT
TRBJ1-1 | TRBD1 | - | TRBV6-4 | CASSETGGRLGTEAFF | TGTGCCAGCAGTGAAACAGGGGGCAGGTTGGGCACTGAAGCTTTCTTT
TRBJ1-1 | - | - | TRBV5-1 | CASSVGTLGTEAFF | TGCGCCAGCAGCGTCGGGACCCTGGGCACTGAAGCTTTCTTT
TRBJ2-3 | - | - | TRBV7-6 | CASSLPSGDTQYF | TGTGCCAGCAGCTTGCCCTCAGGGGATACGCAGTATTTT
TRBJ2-5 | - | - | TRBV5-1 | CASSLNGQETQYF | TGCGCCAGCAGCTTGAATGGGCAAGAGACCCAGTACTTC
TRBJ2-7 | TRBD2 | - | TRBV15 | CATSREKLAGTYEQYF | TGTGCCACCAGCAGGGAAAAACTAGCGGGTACCTACGAGCAGTACTTC
TRBJ2-2 | - | - | TRBV25-1 | CASSGQRTAKNTGELFF | TGTGCCAGCAGTGGCCAACGGACAGCCAAAAACACCGGGGAGCTGTTTTTT
TRBJ1-2 | TRBD1 | - | TRBV5-6 | CASTTILKGAYGYTF | TGTGCCAGCACCACCATCTTAAAGGGGGCCTATGGCTACACCTTC
TRBJ1-5 | - | - | TRBV19 | CASSADPVGNQPQHF | TGTGCCAGTAGTGCGGACCCGGTGGGCAATCAGCCCCAGCATTTT
TRBJ1-5 | - | - | TRBV19 | CASTNWGLDNQPQHF | TGTGCCAGTACTAATTGGGGACTGGACAATCAGCCCCAGCATTTT
TRBJ1-1 | - | - | TRBV4-1 | CASNPGPGTTEAFF | TGCGCCAGCAACCCGGGACCGGGGACGACTGAAGCTTTCTTT
TRBJ1-1 | - | - | TRBV7-3 | CASSQGGLTEAFF | TGTGCCAGCAGCCAAGGGGGATTGACTGAAGCTTTCTTT
TRBJ1-1 | TRBD1 | - | TRBV28 | CASRETGTAEAFF | TGTGCCAGCAGGGAGACCGGGACAGCTGAAGCTTTCTTT
TRBJ2-6 | - | once | TRBV5-1 | CASSLRVLAAGANVLTF | TGCGCCAGCAGCTTGAGGGTACTAGCTGCTGGGGCCAACGTCCTGACTTTC
TRBJ2-2 | - | - | TRBV5-1 | CASSFGGPNTGELFF | TGCGCCAGCAGCTTCGGGGGGCCGAACACCGGGGAGCTGTTTTTT
TRBJ1-1 | TRBD1 | - | TRBV19 | CASRDRVVSLAFF | TGTGCCAGTAGGGACAGGGTTGTTTCGTTGGCTTTCTTT
TRBJ2-2 | TRBD2 | - | TRBV7-8 | CASSPSTGTVTSGRASAGELFF | TGTGCCAGCAGCCCGTCCACAGGGACGGTCACAAGCGGGAGGGCCTCGGCCGGGGAGCTGTTTTTT
TRBJ2-7 | - | - | TRBV4-3 | CASSLKIAGLSYEQYF | TGCGCCAGCAGCTTAAAAATTGCGGGGCTTTCCTACGAGCAGTACTTC
TRBJ1-5 | TRBD1 | - | TRBV19 | CASSSDRGLHQPQHF | TGTGCCAGTAGTAGCGACAGGGGGCTTCATCAGCCCCAGCATTTT